Below are 23 T cell receptor beta chains sequenced from a single sample in a study of blood T cell repertoires in COVID-19 (dated by TCRdb to 2018 to 2020). Receptor amplification or capture employed the immunoSEQ multiplex PCR assay. Here the immuneACCESS table is served through TCRdb, limited to in-frame sequences with V and J called. Missing clones are a known gap in these copies; in checked studies unresolved V genes cover under half, and the rest lacks a known reason. The sample table holds 90,000 to 100,000 clones, of which less than 95% were seen once. Jointly, the top ten make up about 5% of the sample. The sample consisted of peripheral blood. These receptors came from a man in his fifties with acute or convalescent COVID-19.

This sequence joins TRBV2 and TRBJ2-1; unclear D gene. CDR3 length: 14 residues. V lost 2 bases and J 6 bases, leaving 11 bases between the germline ends. Germline V CDR1 and CDR2: SNHLY, FYNNEI. CDR3 nucleotide sequence: TGTGCCAGCAGTGAAATCCGGTTCTCCAATGAGCAGTTCTTC. Translation: CASSEIRFSNEQFF. Full variable domain (rest looked up from reference TRBV2 and TRBJ2-1): EPEVTQTPSHQVTQMGQEVILRCVPISNHLYFYWYRQILGQKVEFLVSFYNNEISEKSEIFDDQFSVERPDGSNFTLKIRSTKLEDSAMYFCASSEIRFSNEQFFGPGTRLTVL.

V gene TRBV9 combines with J gene TRBJ1-3, with D possibly TRBD1 on 6 matching bases. V lost 3 bases and J lost 3, with 10 bases in between. The CDR3 has 14 amino acids. Germline V CDR1 and CDR2: SGDLS, YYNGEE. Written as DNA, the CDR3 is TGTGCCAGCAGCGCCGGGACACATGGAAACACCATATATTTT. Its protein is CASSAGTHGNTIYF.

The chain combines TRBV18 with TRBJ1-4, with D uncertain. Trimming took 0 bases from V and 4 from J, leaving 3 bases between them. Germline V CDR1 and CDR2: KGHSH, LQKENI. The CDR3 spans 13 residues. CDR3 protein: CASSPPFNEKLFF. In nucleotides, the CDR3 is TGTGCCAGCTCACCACCCTTTAATGAAAAACTGTTTTTT. Complete variable domain (other parts from reference TRBV18 and TRBJ1-4): NAGVMQNPRHLVRRRGQEARLRCSPMKGHSHVYWYRQLPEEGLKFMVYLQKENIIDESGMPKERFSAEFPKEGPSILRIQQVVRGDSAAYFCASSPPFNEKLFFGSGTQLSVL.

The V and J genes are TRBV28 and TRBJ1-4; maybe TRBD1 (6 bases). The CDR3 runs to 14 residues. The germline V gene has CDR1 MDHEN and CDR2 SYDVKM. Trimming removed 2 bases from V and 7 bases from J, with 11 bases in between. The CDR3 coding sequence is TGTGCCAGCAGTTTAGGGGGGGCCGGTGAAAAACTGTTTTTT. Protein product: CASSLGGAGEKLFF. Complete variable domain (other parts from reference TRBV28 and TRBJ1-4): DVKVTQSSRYLVKRTGEKVFLECVQDMDHENMFWYRQDPGLGLRLIYFSYDVKMKEKGDIPEGYSVSREKKERFSLILESASTNQTSMYLCASSLGGAGEKLFFGSGTQLSVL.

The chain joins TRBV27 to TRBJ2-1; 11 bases match TRBD2. V lost 2 bases to trimming and J lost 15 bases; unmatched junction nucleotides: 6. The CDR3 totals 13 residues. CDR1 and CDR2 (germline): MNHEY, SMNVEV (reference sequence). In DNA form, the CDR3 reads TGTGCCAGCAGTTTAGGACTAGCGGGTTTTTGGTTCTTC. This codes for CASSLGLAGFWFF.

The chain has TRBV2 and TRBJ2-7; 8 positions match TRBD2. The CDR3 is 15 amino acids. Germline CDR1 reads SNHLY; CDR2 reads FYNNEI. V shed 4 bases, J shed 2 bases, and the junction held 7 bases outside the gene matches. CDR3 in DNA: TGTGCCAGCAGTGTCTATAGCGGGACAACCTACGAGCAGTACTTC. Protein product: CASSVYSGTTYEQYF.

The chain carries TRBV27 and TRBJ1-1; 9 bases match TRBD1. The V segment lost 5 bases and the J segment 4 bases; nucleotides outside the gene matches: 8. CDR1 is MNHEY, CDR2 SMNVEV, per germline (reference sequence). This CDR3 comprises 15 residues. CDR3 DNA: TGTGCCAGCAGTGTGGGGACAGGGTTGGTCACTGAAGCTTTCTTT. It yields the protein CASSVGTGLVTEAFF.

The gene calls are TRBV5-1 and TRBJ2-3; 8 bases match TRBD2. Trimming took 4 bases from V and 5 from J; bases not matched to a gene: 6. Germline V gives CDR1 SGHRS, CDR2 YFSETQ. This CDR3 contains 14 residues. CDR3 loop: CASSVQAGVDTQYF. CDR3 DNA sequence: TGCGCCAGCAGCGTTCAAGCGGGAGTAGATACGCAGTATTTT. The entire variable domain, with the rest obtained from reference TRBV5-1 and TRBJ2-3, is as follows: KAGVTQTPRYLIKTRGQQVTLSCSPISGHRSVSWYQQTPGQGLQFLFEYFSETQRNKGNFPGRFSGRQFSNSRSEMNVSTLELGDSALYLCASSVQAGVDTQYFGPGTRLTVL.

This clone was seen just once. The chain couples TRBV6-5 to TRBJ2-2; no firm D call. The V gene's germline CDR1 is MNHEY and CDR2 SVGAGI. Trimming removed 2 bases at V and 2 bases at J, with 9 bases between. The CDR3 has 15 amino acids. The CDR3 sequence is CASSYGLGNTGELFF. The CDR3, as DNA: TGTGCCAGCAGTTACGGCCTAGGTAACACCGGGGAGCTGTTTTTT.

The rearrangement joins TRBV5-1 to TRBJ1-3; no clear D. This CDR3 is 14 amino acids long. Germline assignment: CDR1 SGHRS and CDR2 YFSETQ. V gave up 0 bases and J gave up 0 bases, with 4 bases separating them. The CDR3, as DNA: TGCGCCAGCAGCTTGGGTTACTCTGGAAACACCATATATTTT. Its protein product is CASSLGYSGNTIYF.

This clone was found once. The chain recombines TRBV25-1 with TRBJ2-3; TRBD2 matches at 8 bases. Trimming cost V 8 bases and J 5 bases; bases outside gene matches: 12. CDR3 length: 15 amino acids. CDR1 and CDR2 from the germline V gene are MGHDK and SYGVNS. In nucleotides, the CDR3 is TGTGCCAGCGCTATGACGGGAGGGCCGAGAGATACGCAGTATTTT. Translation: CASAMTGGPRDTQYF.

The chain recombines TRBV14 with TRBJ2-7; possible D gene TRBD2, 5 bases. This CDR3 has 12 amino acids. The germline V gene has CDR1 SGHDN and CDR2 FVKESK. V was pared by 4 bases and J by 1 base, with 5 bases between. The CDR3 sequence is CASSPGSYEQYF. CDR3 coding DNA: TGTGCCAGCAGCCCGGGATCCTACGAGCAGTACTTC.

The chain uses TRBV5-1 and TRBJ2-1; tentatively, D is TRBD1 (6 bases). The CDR3 runs to 15 residues. CDR1 SGHRS and CDR2 YFSETQ come from the germline V gene. Trimming removed 3 bases from V and 5 bases from J, with 15 bases in between. The CDR3 sequence is CASSSGASLNNEQFF. Written as DNA, the CDR3 is TGCGCCAGCAGCTCAGGGGCGTCCCTTAACAATGAGCAGTTCTTC.

The chain recombines TRBV11-2 with TRBJ1-2; D gene unclear. CDR3 length: 11 residues. Trimming left V 10 bases short and J 4 bases short, with 10 bases between. The germline gives CDR1 SGHAT, CDR2 FQNNGV. The CDR3 loop is CATPVIYGYTF. CDR3 DNA: TGTGCCACCCCGGTGATCTATGGCTACACCTTC. Full variable domain (missing parts from reference TRBV11-2 and TRBJ1-2): EAGVAQSPRYKIIEKRQSVAFWCNPISGHATLYWYQQILGQGPKLLIQFQNNGVVDDSQLPKDRFSAERLKGVDSTLKIQPAKLEDSAVYLCATPVIYGYTFGSGTRLTVV.

This clone was recorded many times. J is TRBJ2-2 and V is TRBV19, with no clear D. CDR1 LNHDA and CDR2 SQIVND come from the germline V gene (reference sequence). This CDR3 spans 13 amino acids. V lost 8 bases and J 2 bases, leaving 9 bases between the germline ends. The CDR3 coding sequence is TGTGCCAGTCACTCGGTAAACACCGGGGAGCTGTTTTTT. Protein product: CASHSVNTGELFF.

This rearrangement joins TRBV28 to TRBJ2-1; TRBD2 matches 9 bases. Per the germline V gene, CDR1 is MDHEN and CDR2 is SYDVKM. Germline trimming cut 3 bases from V and 9 bases from J; bases unmatched to any gene: 12. The CDR3 consists of 16 residues. The CDR3, as DNA: TGTGCCAGCAGTTTTTTTGGATTAGCGGGAGCGAGTGAGCAGTTCTTC. This sequence encodes CASSFFGLAGASEQFF. Based on the CDR3 plus reference TRBV28 and TRBJ2-1, the full variable domain is DVKVTQSSRYLVKRTGEKVFLECVQDMDHENMFWYRQDPGLGLRLIYFSYDVKMKEKGDIPEGYSVSREKKERFSLILESASTNQTSMYLCASSFFGLAGASEQFFGPGTRLTVL.

CDR3 amino acids: CASSVRDSPTDTQYF. Written as DNA, the CDR3 is TGTGCCAGCAGCGTCCGGGACAGTCCCACAGATACGCAGTATTTT. The chain carries TRBV11-2 and TRBJ2-3; 7 bases match TRBD1. Germline CDR1 and CDR2: SGHAT and FQNNGV. V dropped 5 bases and J dropped 2; count of bases not matched to a gene: 7. The CDR3 is 15 amino acids.

The gene calls are TRBV12-5 and TRBJ2-7; perhaps TRBD2 as D (5 bases). The CDR3 is 13 residues long. V lost 7 bases to trimming and J lost 3 bases, with 13 bases between them. Germline CDR1 and CDR2: LGHNT and FRNRAP. The CDR3 here is CASARPGSYEQYF. CDR3 nucleotide sequence: TGTGCTAGTGCCCGCCCGGGGAGCTACGAGCAGTACTTC. Variable domain in full (rest from reference TRBV12-5 and TRBJ2-7): DARVTQTPRHKVTEMGQEVTMRCQPILGHNTVFWYRQTMMQGLELLAYFRNRAPLDDSGMPKDRFSAEMPDATLATLKIQPSEPRDSAVYFCASARPGSYEQYFGPGTRLTVT.

V and J are TRBV19 and TRBJ2-5; tentatively, D is TRBD1 (6 bases). The CDR3 is 14 amino acids. Trimming shortened V by 1 base and J by 5 bases, and 11 bases separated the two germline ends. The germline V gene encodes CDR1 LNHDA and CDR2 SQIVND (reference sequence). CDR3 coding DNA: TGTGCCAGTAGTATAGCGGCAGGGGTGGAGACCCAGTACTTC. Protein: CASSIAAGVETQYF. Together with reference TRBV19 and TRBJ2-5, the CDR3 gives the full variable domain: DGGITQSPKYLFRKEGQNVTLSCEQNLNHDAMYWYRQDPGQGLRLIYYSQIVNDFQKGDIAEGYSVSREKKESFPLTVTSAQKNPTAFYLCASSIAAGVETQYFGPGTRLLVL.

The J gene is TRBJ1-1, the V gene TRBV7-9; a weak D match, TRBD1 (6 bases). Germline-derived CDR1 and CDR2 are SEHNR and FQNEAQ (reference sequence). V lost 6 bases, J lost 5 bases, and 16 bases lay in between. The CDR3 is 14 amino acids. Here the CDR3 DNA reads TGTGCCAGCAGTTTACAGGGTCTGGGTACTGAAGCTTTCTTT. Protein product: CASSLQGLGTEAFF.

The chain has TRBV15 and TRBJ2-3; D gene unclear. This CDR3 has 14 residues. Germline loops: CDR1 LNHNV, CDR2 YYDKDF (reference sequence). Trimming shortened V by 1 base and J by 5 bases, and 10 bases separated the two germline ends. CDR3 amino acids: CATSRVSLLDTQYF. DNA for the CDR3: TGTGCCACCAGCAGAGTATCCCTACTAGATACGCAGTATTTT. Supplemented by reference TRBV15 and TRBJ2-3, the full variable domain reads DAMVIQNPRYQVTQFGKPVTLSCSQTLNHNVMYWYQQKSSQAPKLLFHYYDKDFNNEADTPDNFQSRRPNTSFCFLDIRSPGLGDTAMYLCATSRVSLLDTQYFGPGTRLTVL.

The CDR3 region is CASSSQGYEQYF. CDR3 DNA: TGTGCCAGCAGTTCCCAGGGGTACGAGCAGTACTTC. The chain combines TRBV27 with TRBJ2-7, with D perhaps TRBD1 (6 bases). The CDR3 has 12 residues. The V and J ends lost 4 bases and 4 bases respectively, with 8 bases between them. Germline CDR1 is MNHEY and CDR2 is SMNVEV (reference sequence).

This clone was detected only a few times. V is TRBV7-8 and J is TRBJ2-7; 12 nucleotides line up with TRBD2. Germline V gene lookup returns CDR1 SGHVS and CDR2 FQNEAQ. Losses at the gene ends were 5 bases for V and 3 bases for J; bases not matched to a gene: 5. CDR3 length equals 15 residues. Written as DNA, the CDR3 is TGTGCCAGCAGCGGAGGACTAGCGGGATACTACGAGCAGTACTTC. Translated: CASSGGLAGYYEQYF.